What follows is one T cell receptor (beta chain) and its context. The data stem from a study of patients and donors after allogeneic stem cell transplantation. MiXCR, applied by TCRdb to the RT-PCR reads, yields one record per CDR3 protein. Of around 150,000 distinct CDR3 sequences listed, roughly 30% are singletons. The germline V and J ends were trimmed by 6 bases and 4 bases, with 19 bases remaining between them. From germline, CDR1 is MDHEN and CDR2 SYDVKM. There are 15 residues in the CDR3. The receptor was derived from a human donor who was either an allogeneic HSCT recipient or a stem cell or donor lymphocyte infusion donor (not recorded which). It is not recorded whose cells these are; they may come from a transplant donor. The sample was blood, either unsorted or a sorted T cell fraction (not recorded which). This chain uses TRBV28 with TRBJ2-7, with D possibly called TRBD1 or TRBD2 (7 bases each). DNA for the CDR3: TGTGCCAGCAGCTCCTTCAGGGGGGGCACTTACGAGCAGTACTTC. It yields the protein CASSSFRGGTYEQYF. Together with reference TRBV28 and TRBJ2-7, the CDR3 gives the full variable domain: DVKVTQSSRYLVKRTGEKVFLECVQDMDHENMFWYRQDPGLGLRLIYFSYDVKMKEKGDIPEGYSVSREKKERFSLILESASTNQTSMYLCASSSFRGGTYEQYFGPGTRLTVT.